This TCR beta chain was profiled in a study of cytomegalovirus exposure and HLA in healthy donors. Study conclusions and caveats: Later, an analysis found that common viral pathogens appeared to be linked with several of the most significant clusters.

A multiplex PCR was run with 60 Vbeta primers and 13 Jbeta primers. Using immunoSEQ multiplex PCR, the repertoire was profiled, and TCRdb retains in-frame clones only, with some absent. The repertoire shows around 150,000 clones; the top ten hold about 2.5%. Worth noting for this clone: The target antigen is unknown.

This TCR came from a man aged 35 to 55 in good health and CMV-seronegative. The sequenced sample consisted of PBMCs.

This CDR3 reads CAISGTGSTDTQYF. The CDR3 DNA is TGTGCCATCAGTGGGACAGGGAGCACAGATACGCAGTATTTT. The rearrangement uses TRBV10-3 and TRBJ2-3, with 8 bases identical to TRBD1. CDR1 and CDR2 (germline): ENHRY, SYGVKD. The CDR3 runs to 14 residues. Unmatched junction bases numbered 0, after V lost 4 bases and J lost 0 bases.